These 25 T cell receptor beta chains were sequenced from one sample in a study of blood T cell repertoires in COVID-19. Using immunoSEQ multiplex PCR, the repertoire was profiled, and TCRdb retains in-frame clones only, with some absent. This sample yields about 210,000 clones, of which about 83% are seen a single time; roughly 2.9% belongs to the top ten. Sequenced: peripheral blood. The receptor source for this set is a man between 50 and 59 years old with active or convalescent COVID-19.

The chain uses TRBV4-1 and TRBJ2-5; 8 nucleotides agree with TRBD1. The germline CDR1 and CDR2 sequences are MGHRA and YSYEKL. J gave up 1 base and V 4 bases, and 8 bases lay outside the gene matches. This CDR3 is built from 16 residues. CDR3 nucleotide sequence: TGCGCCAGCAGCCGAAACGGACAGGGAGCCCAAGAGACCCAGTACTTC. Amino acid sequence: CASSRNGQGAQETQYF.

The rearrangement links TRBV10-2 to TRBJ1-1; possible D gene TRBD1, 5 bases. The V gene lost 3 bases and the J gene lost 3 bases, with 14 bases spanning the gap. The CDR3 is made up of 15 amino acids. Germline V gene data show CDR1 as WSHSY and CDR2 as SAAADI. The CDR3 spells CASSDLGRGDTEAFF. The CDR3 nucleotides are TGCGCCAGCAGTGACCTAGGGAGGGGAGACACTGAAGCTTTCTTT.

This clone has a single count. The chain has TRBV28 and TRBJ1-3; 8 bases align to TRBD1. This CDR3 is 16 amino acids long. V lost 4 bases, J lost 0 bases, and 5 bases stayed unmatched. Germline V gene sequence: CDR1 MDHEN, CDR2 SYDVKM. In DNA form, the CDR3 reads TGTGCCAGCAGTTCGTACAGGGGGAGCTCTGGAAACACCATATATTTT. Its protein product is CASSSYRGSSGNTIYF.

This rearrangement joins TRBV4-1 to TRBJ2-3, with 13 bases aligning to TRBD2. The CDR3 loop spans 16 amino acids. CDR1 is MGHRA and CDR2 is YSYEKL in the germline V gene. Trimming at V came to 3 bases and at J to 5 bases, leaving 5 bases not matched to a gene. The CDR3 sequence is CASSQAGLAGLDTQYF. The CDR3 coding sequence is TGCGCCAGCAGCCAGGCGGGACTAGCGGGGCTAGATACGCAGTATTTT.

The V gene is TRBV19, the J gene TRBJ1-5; 9 bases line up with TRBD1. Trimming at V came to 9 bases and at J to 4 bases, leaving 7 bases not matched to a gene. Germline CDR1 and CDR2: LNHDA and SQIVND (reference sequence). The CDR3 is 14 amino acids. The CDR3 region has the DNA TGTGCCAGCTCCGGGACAGGGAAAAATCAGCCCCAGCATTTT. It is translated as CASSGTGKNQPQHF.

This clone was recorded once. The sample contains more than one DNA sequence encoding this CDR3. The V and J genes are TRBV20-1 and TRBJ1-1; D is unresolved. Germline values: CDR1 DFQATT, CDR2 SNEGSKA (reference sequence). Trimming cost V 5 bases and J 3 bases, with 7 bases left between them. The CDR3 is 11 residues long. CDR3 residues: CSASGDTEAFF. Written as DNA, the CDR3 is TGCAGTGCTTCCGGGGACACTGAAGCTTTCTTT.

V and J are TRBV2 and TRBJ2-5, with 12 bases fitting TRBD1. The CDR3 covers 15 residues. Germline lookup yields CDR1 SNHLY and CDR2 FYNNEI. With 7 bases clipped from V and 4 bases from J, the junction kept 7 bases outside the gene matches. CDR3 region: CASTRDRGRSETQYF. DNA for the CDR3: TGTGCCAGCACTAGGGACAGGGGGCGGTCAGAGACCCAGTACTTC.

The gene calls are TRBV27 and TRBJ1-2; possible D gene TRBD1, 6 bases. Germline V CDR1 and CDR2: MNHEY, SMNVEV (reference sequence). This CDR3 has 13 amino acids. V lost 0 bases and J lost 8, with 10 bases in between. In DNA, the CDR3 is TGTGCCAGCAGTTTATCTGCGGGGGCCGGCTACACCTTC. This gives the protein CASSLSAGAGYTF.

The chain employs TRBV14 and TRBJ2-2; D gene uncertain. CDR3 size: 16 residues. The V end lost 3 bases, the J end lost 0 bases, and 11 bases lay between the germline ends. From germline, CDR1 is SGHDN and CDR2 FVKESK. The CDR3 protein is CASSHRVVANTGELFF. The CDR3 DNA sequence: TGTGCCAGCAGCCACCGAGTCGTGGCGAACACCGGGGAGCTGTTTTTT. The complete variable domain, with remaining parts taken from reference TRBV14 and TRBJ2-2, reads EAGVTQFPSHSVIEKGQTVTLRCDPISGHDNLYWYRRVMGKEIKFLLHFVKESKQDESGMPNNRFLAERTGGTYSTLKVQPAELEDSGVYFCASSHRVVANTGELFFGEGSRLTVL.

The CDR3 sequence: CASVSRGSGNTIYF. For the CDR3, the DNA is TGTGCCAGTGTATCTCGGGGATCTGGAAACACCATATATTTT. The chain combines TRBV19 with TRBJ1-3; D is uncertain. Trimming removed 8 bases at V and 1 base at J, with 12 bases between. The germline gives CDR1 LNHDA, CDR2 SQIVND (reference sequence). CDR3 length: 14 amino acids. The full variable domain, rest sourced from reference TRBV19 and TRBJ1-3, is DGGITQSPKYLFRKEGQNVTLSCEQNLNHDAMYWYRQDPGQGLRLIYYSQIVNDFQKGDIAEGYSVSREKKESFPLTVTSAQKNPTAFYLCASVSRGSGNTIYFGEGSWLTVV.

The chain joins TRBV24-1 to TRBJ2-2; 7 nucleotides agree with TRBD2. The CDR3 consists of 16 residues. CDR1 is KGHDR and CDR2 is SFDVKD in the germline V gene. V shed 2 bases, J shed 1 base, and the junction held 3 bases outside the gene matches. The chain's CDR3 is CATSDSKRENTGELFF. In DNA form, the CDR3 reads TGTGCCACCAGTGATTCTAAGCGGGAGAACACCGGGGAGCTGTTTTTT.

This chain connects TRBV19 to TRBJ2-1, with 11 nucleotides matching TRBD1. The CDR3 consists of 18 residues. Unmatched junction bases numbered 8, after V lost 0 bases and J lost 4 bases. CDR1 and CDR2 from the germline V gene are LNHDA and SQIVND (reference sequence). The CDR3 coding sequence is TGTGCCAGTAGTATAGATCATGGGACAGGGGGAATTTACAATGAGCAGTTCTTC. Translated: CASSIDHGTGGIYNEQFF.

This clone has a handful of counts. At one end, the junction sequence differs from germline, possibly due to a read error. CDR3 nucleotide sequence: TGTGCCAGCAGTGCACTAGCGGGAGGCACGGATACGCAGTATTTT. It translates to CASSALAGGTDTQYF. V is TRBV2 and J is TRBJ2-3; 12 nucleotides match TRBD2. The CDR3 covers 15 residues. Germline CDR1 SNHLY, CDR2 FYNNEI.

This chain uses TRBV6-5 with TRBJ2-3; 7 nucleotides line up with TRBD1. The V segment lost 7 bases and the J segment 1 base; nucleotides outside the gene matches: 8. The CDR3 has 15 amino acids. Germline CDR1 reads MNHEY; CDR2 reads SVGAGI. CDR3 region: CASNRGGQGTDTQYF. The CDR3 DNA follows: TGTGCCAGCAATCGAGGAGGACAGGGCACAGATACGCAGTATTTT.

This chain links TRBV5-6 with TRBJ2-5; the match to TRBD2 covers 16 bases. This CDR3 comprises 18 residues. Germline CDR1 and CDR2: SGHDT and YYEEEE. V shed 4 bases and J 1 base; nucleotides not matched to a gene: 7. CDR3 sequence (DNA): TGTGCCAGCAGCCCCGGGACTAGCGGGGGGGCCTTCCAAGAGACCCAGTACTTC. It translates to CASSPGTSGGAFQETQYF.

The V and J genes are TRBV2 and TRBJ2-5, with TRBD2 matching 13 bases. The CDR3 has 15 amino acids. After removal of 4 bases from V and 5 bases from J, the junction contained 4 bases not matched to a gene. Germline V lookup: CDR1 SNHLY, CDR2 FYNNEI. CDR3 amino acids: CASSGTSGRDETQYF. The CDR3, as DNA: TGTGCCAGCAGTGGGACTAGCGGGAGAGATGAGACCCAGTACTTC.

The chain uses TRBV10-2 and TRBJ2-7; 9 bases agree with TRBD2. CDR3 size: 16 residues. V dropped 2 bases and J dropped 0; count of bases not matched to a gene: 5. CDR1 is WSHSY, CDR2 SAAADI, per germline. The chain's CDR3 is CASSERGGAFSYEQYF. As DNA, the CDR3 is TGCGCCAGCAGTGAGCGCGGGGGGGCCTTCTCCTACGAGCAGTACTTC.

The chain is built from TRBV7-3 and TRBJ2-3, with D uncertain. There are 14 residues in the CDR3. Germline loops: CDR1 SGHTA, CDR2 FQGTGA. Between the trimmed V and J ends, which lost 3 bases and 2 bases, there was a span of 9 bases. The CDR3 sequence is CASSFLIDTDTQYF. The CDR3 region has the DNA TGTGCCAGCAGCTTCCTAATAGACACAGATACGCAGTATTTT. The full variable domain, with the rest looked up from reference TRBV7-3 and TRBJ2-3, is GAGVSQTPSNKVTEKGKYVELRCDPISGHTALYWYRQSLGQGPEFLIYFQGTGAADDSGLPNDRFFAVRPEGSVSTLKIQRTERGDSAVYLCASSFLIDTDTQYFGPGTRLTVL.

The genes are TRBV9 and TRBJ1-1; tentatively, D is TRBD1 (6 bases). There are 15 residues in the CDR3. Germline V lookup: CDR1 SGDLS, CDR2 YYNGEE. With 4 bases removed from V and 3 bases from J, the gap between germline ends came to 16 bases. As DNA, the CDR3 is TGTGCCAGCAGCTTCACTCAAGGACAGCACACTGAAGCTTTCTTT. Translation: CASSFTQGQHTEAFF.

This chain connects TRBV30 to TRBJ2-7; D is perhaps TRBD2 (6 bases). The germline V gene has CDR1 GTSNPN and CDR2 SVGIG (reference sequence). Trimming removed 3 bases at V and 0 bases at J, with 9 bases between. The CDR3 spans 13 residues. The DNA for the CDR3 is TGTGCCTGGAGGTCCGGGGGCTCCTACGAGCAGTACTTC. The encoded protein is CAWRSGGSYEQYF.

The chain uses TRBV28 and TRBJ1-2; D may be TRBD1 (6 bases). In germline, CDR1 is MDHEN, CDR2 SYDVKM. The CDR3 covers 15 residues. V gave up 6 bases and J gave up 2 bases, with 16 bases separating them. CDR3 protein: CASSSLQGRNYGYTF. The CDR3 nucleotides are TGTGCCAGCAGCTCCCTCCAGGGGCGCAACTATGGCTACACCTTC.

The rearrangement links TRBV10-2 to TRBJ1-5; 7 nucleotides agree with TRBD1. This CDR3 comprises 16 residues. V trimming: 6 bases; J trimming: 2 bases; junction bases outside the gene matches: 10. CDR1 is WSHSY, CDR2 SAAADI, per germline. The CDR3 coding sequence is TGCGCCAGCAGGGGGGACAGTTCCTGGGGCAATCAGCCCCAGCATTTT. Translation gives CASRGDSSWGNQPQHF.

The V and J genes are TRBV5-1 and TRBJ2-1; TRBD2 matches at 8 bases. Germline loops: CDR1 SGHRS, CDR2 YFSETQ. This CDR3 has 16 amino acids. V trimming: 4 bases; J trimming: 0 bases; junction bases outside the gene matches: 6. The CDR3 here is CASSPRLASSYNEQFF. CDR3 in DNA: TGCGCCAGCAGCCCGAGACTAGCGAGCTCCTACAATGAGCAGTTCTTC.

This chain joins TRBV5-1 and TRBJ1-2, with D uncertain. The V gene's germline CDR1 is SGHRS and CDR2 YFSETQ. V was cut by 0 bases and J by 7 bases, with 13 bases left in between. This CDR3 spans 14 amino acids. CDR3: CASSLDSPLSGYTF. The CDR3 DNA reads as TGCGCCAGCAGCTTGGACAGCCCCCTCAGTGGCTACACCTTC.

V and J are TRBV30 and TRBJ2-3; no clear D gene. Germline CDR1 reads GTSNPN; CDR2 reads SVGIG (reference sequence). The CDR3 is 14 residues long. The V end lost 6 bases, the J end lost 0 bases, and 13 bases lay between the germline ends. CDR3 sequence: CACQITQSTDTQYF. CDR3 DNA: TGTGCCTGCCAAATCACGCAGAGCACAGATACGCAGTATTTT.